This T cell receptor beta chain was captured by sequencing in a study of Graves' ophthalmopathy and Graves' hyperthyroidism. Comments on this clonotype: Its target is not known.

Whole-study findings and limits: Built on 13 signatures, a model told ophthalmopathy apart from stable hyperthyroidism with about 91% sensitivity and 81.08% specificity.

Amplifying from RNA transcripts, the study obtained TCR beta CDR3 regions. HTBI primers served in a first-round RT-PCR, which a second-round multiplex PCR followed. TCRdb reanalysed the multiplex PCR reads using MiXCR and keeps one entry per CDR3 protein. The table lists just over 600,000 distinct CDR3 sequences, 20% to 25% of them singletons, with approximately 7% in the top ten. Sequenced input: peripheral blood. The source of this sequence is a woman aged 18-29 years with stable Graves' hyperthyroidism. Some clones in this sample may be carry-over from other donors' samples.

Here the CDR3 reads CSAQRGTQYF. The CDR3 region has the DNA TGCAGTGCTCAACGGGGGACCCAGTACTTC. The chain employs TRBV20-1 and TRBJ2-5; D may be TRBD2 (5 bases). Between the trimmed V and J ends, which lost 5 bases and 7 bases, there was a span of 8 bases. The CDR3 spans 10 residues. CDR1 DFQATT and CDR2 SNEGSKA come from the germline V gene (reference sequence).